The entry that follows covers one TCR beta chain sequence. Its antigen remains unknown. The V end lost 3 bases, the J end lost 1 base, and 6 bases lay between the germline ends. In germline, CDR1 is SGHAT, CDR2 FQNNGV. This CDR3 region has 13 residues. General study findings and limits: In terms of TCR gene usage, tumor memory CD4+ T cells clustered together with blood and lymph node memory CD4+ cells, as well as with lymph node naive CD4+ cells.

Semi-nested PCR with Nested Universal Primer A followed constant-region reverse priming of full-length variable regions. Each CDR3 protein gets one entry after TCRdb re-called the 5' RACE reads with MiXCR. The sample includes tens of thousands of distinct CDR3 sequences, about 20% of them seen just once. The sequencing input was memory CD4+ T cells sorted from a lymph node. Described subset: memory CD4+ T cells, CD4+CD45RO+CD25-. This clonotype was sampled from a female donor with breast cancer. The chain links TRBV11-2 to TRBJ1-1; D gene unclear. DNA of the CDR3: TGTGCCAGCAGCTTTTACACGAACACTGAAGCTTTCTTT. Translated, it gives CASSFYTNTEAFF.